The following is a T cell receptor (beta chain) sequence with its context. The V and J ends lost 7 bases and 5 bases respectively, with 23 bases between them. The CDR3 sequence is 15 residues long. Germline assignment: CDR1 SQVTM and CDR2 ANQGSEA. This sample is drawn from a study of cytomegalovirus exposure and HLA in healthy donors. Sequencing used immunoSEQ multiplex PCR; TCRdb keeps in-frame clones, though not all of them. The sample includes some 110,000 clones, about nine tenths of them seen just once. The receptor comes from a woman between 18 and 29 years old in good health and CMV-seropositive. The specimen sequenced was PBMCs. The chain combines TRBV29-1 with TRBJ2-5, with TRBD2 as a possible D gene (5 bases). The CDR3 loop reads CSAPPAGRPDETQYF. The CDR3 nucleotides are TGCAGCGCCCCGCCGGCGGGTAGGCCGGACGAGACCCAGTACTTC.